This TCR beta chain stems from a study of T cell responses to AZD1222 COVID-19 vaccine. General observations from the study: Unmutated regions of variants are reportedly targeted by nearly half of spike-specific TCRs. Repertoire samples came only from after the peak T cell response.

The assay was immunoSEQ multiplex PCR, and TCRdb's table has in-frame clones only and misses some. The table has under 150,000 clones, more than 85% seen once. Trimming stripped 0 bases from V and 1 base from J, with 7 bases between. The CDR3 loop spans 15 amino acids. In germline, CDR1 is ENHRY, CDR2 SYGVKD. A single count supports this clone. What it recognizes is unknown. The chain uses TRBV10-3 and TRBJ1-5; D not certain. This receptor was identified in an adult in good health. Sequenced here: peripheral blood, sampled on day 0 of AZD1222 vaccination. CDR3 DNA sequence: TGTGCCATCAGTGAGTCTGGGAGAAGCAATCAGCCCCAGCATTTT. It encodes CAISESGRSNQPQHF.